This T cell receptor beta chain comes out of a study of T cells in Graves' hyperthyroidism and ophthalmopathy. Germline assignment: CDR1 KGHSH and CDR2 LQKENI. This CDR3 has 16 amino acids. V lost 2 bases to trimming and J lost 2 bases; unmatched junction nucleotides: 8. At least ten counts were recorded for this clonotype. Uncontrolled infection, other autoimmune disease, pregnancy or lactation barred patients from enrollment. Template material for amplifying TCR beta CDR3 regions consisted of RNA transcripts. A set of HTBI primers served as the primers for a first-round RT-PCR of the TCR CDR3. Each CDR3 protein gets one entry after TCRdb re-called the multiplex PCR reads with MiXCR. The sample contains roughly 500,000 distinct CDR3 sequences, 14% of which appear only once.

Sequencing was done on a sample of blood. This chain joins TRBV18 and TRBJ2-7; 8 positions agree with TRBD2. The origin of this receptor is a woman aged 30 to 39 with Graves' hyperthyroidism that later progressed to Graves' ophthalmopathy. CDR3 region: CASSPVGSGAPYEQYF. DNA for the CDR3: TGTGCCAGCTCACCAGTTGGTAGCGGGGCCCCCTACGAGCAGTACTTC.